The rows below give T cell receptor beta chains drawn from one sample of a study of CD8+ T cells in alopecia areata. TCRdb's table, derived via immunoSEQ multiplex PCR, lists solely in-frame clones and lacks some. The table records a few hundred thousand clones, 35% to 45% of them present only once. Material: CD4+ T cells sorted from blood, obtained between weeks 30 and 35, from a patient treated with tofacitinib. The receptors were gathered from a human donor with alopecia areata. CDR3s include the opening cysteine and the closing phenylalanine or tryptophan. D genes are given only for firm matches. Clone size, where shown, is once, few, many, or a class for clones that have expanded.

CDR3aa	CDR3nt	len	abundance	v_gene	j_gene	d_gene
CSVPWRGAYNEQFF	TGCAGCGTCCCCTGGCGGGGGGCGTACAATGAGCAGTTCTTC	14	few	TRBV29-1	TRBJ2-1	TRBD2
CASSFNLRDRGVKTEAFF	TGTGCCAGCAGCTTCAATCTCCGGGACAGGGGTGTAAAGACTGAAGCTTTCTTT	18	few	TRBV7-9	TRBJ1-1	TRBD1
CASSLGSIETGSREQYF	TGTGCCAGCAGCTTAGGTTCTATTGAGACAGGGTCCCGCGAGCAGTACTTC	17	-	TRBV7-6	TRBJ2-7	TRBD1
CASSLLTPRELFF	TGCGCCAGCAGCCTGCTTACGCCGCGGGAGCTGTTTTTT	13	once	TRBV5-1	TRBJ2-2	-
CASSARLAGGTDTQYF	TGCGCCAGCAGCGCTAGACTAGCGGGAGGCACAGATACGCAGTATTTT	16	-	TRBV5-1	TRBJ2-3	TRBD2
CASSVARNTEAFF	TGTGCCAGCAGCGTAGCCCGGAACACTGAAGCTTTCTTT	13	few	TRBV9	TRBJ1-1	-
CAWSAERSSYNEQFF	TGTGCCTGGAGTGCAGAGCGGAGCTCCTACAATGAGCAGTTCTTC	15	-	TRBV30	TRBJ2-1	-
CASTPWQGGGYTF	TGTGCCAGCACCCCCTGGCAGGGCGGTGGCTACACCTTC	13	-	TRBV6-5	TRBJ1-2	-
CSVVPIEGVRTEAFF	TGCAGCGTTGTACCCATCGAGGGTGTACGCACTGAAGCTTTCTTT	15	-	TRBV29-1	TRBJ1-1	-
CASSERQGPNYGYTF	TGTGCCAGCAGCGAACGACAGGGCCCTAACTATGGCTACACCTTC	15	-	TRBV7-9	TRBJ1-2	TRBD1
CASSLDPEGEQFF	TGTGCCAGCAGCTTAGATCCGGAGGGCGAGCAGTTCTTC	13	-	TRBV11-2	TRBJ2-1	-
CASSESGSYNEQFF	TGTGCCAGCAGTGAATCTGGGTCCTACAATGAGCAGTTCTTC	14	few	TRBV25-1	TRBJ2-1	-
CASSRTGTANYGYTF	TGTGCCAGCAGCCGGACCGGGACAGCTAACTATGGCTACACCTTC	15	few	TRBV7-9	TRBJ1-2	TRBD1
CASSTSGTGHGYTF	TGTGCCAGCAGTACGTCCGGGACAGGGCATGGCTACACCTTC	14	-	TRBV6-6	TRBJ1-2	TRBD1
CASSLGGPRGYTF	TGTGCCAGCTCACTCGGCGGCCCCCGGGGCTACACCTTC	13	-	TRBV18	TRBJ1-2	-
CASRQAGELFF	TGTGCCAGTAGACAGGCCGGGGAGCTGTTTTTT	11	-	TRBV19	TRBJ2-2	-
CASSPGSGGANYGYTF	TGTGCCAGCAGCCCCGGATCGGGGGGGGCGAACTATGGCTACACCTTC	16	few	TRBV5-6	TRBJ1-2	-
CSIVGLALDEQFF	TGCAGCATCGTGGGACTAGCGTTAGATGAGCAGTTCTTC	13	few	TRBV29-1	TRBJ2-1	TRBD2
CASSLLSVYGYTF	TGTGCCAGCAGCTTATTGTCAGTCTATGGCTACACCTTC	13	-	TRBV7-9	TRBJ1-2	-
CASSREGTEAFF	TGTGCCAGCTCACGAGAAGGCACTGAAGCTTTCTTT	12	-	TRBV18	TRBJ1-1	-